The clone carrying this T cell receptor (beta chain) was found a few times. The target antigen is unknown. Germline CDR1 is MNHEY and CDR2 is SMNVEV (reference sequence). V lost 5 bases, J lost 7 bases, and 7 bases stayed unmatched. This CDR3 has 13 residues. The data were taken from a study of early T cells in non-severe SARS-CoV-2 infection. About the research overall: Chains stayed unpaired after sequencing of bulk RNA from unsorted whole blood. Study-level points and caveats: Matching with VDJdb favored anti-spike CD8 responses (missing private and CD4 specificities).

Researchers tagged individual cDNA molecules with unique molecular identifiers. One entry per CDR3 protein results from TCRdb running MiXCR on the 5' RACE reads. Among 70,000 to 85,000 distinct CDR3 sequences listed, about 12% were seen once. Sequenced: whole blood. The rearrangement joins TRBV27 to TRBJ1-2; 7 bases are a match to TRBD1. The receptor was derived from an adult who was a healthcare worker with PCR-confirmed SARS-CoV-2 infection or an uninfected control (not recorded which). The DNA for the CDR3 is TGTGCCAGCAGTCTAACAGGGGTTCGTGGCTACACCTTC. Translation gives CASSLTGVRGYTF.